This passage covers 20 T cell receptor beta chains from one sample sequenced in a study of neurological immune-mediated disorders (dated by TCRdb to the late 2010s). Receptors were amplified or captured by 5' RACE. The data were produced on an Illumina HiSeq 2500. TCRdb trimmed public reads at Q25 via fastp, called clones via MiXCR and kept in-frame beta chains. Records with the same CDR3 protein are collapsed into one entry carrying the most frequent genes and DNA. This sample lists approximately 40,000 distinct CDR3 sequences; 3.5% to 4% were detected once. The top ten clones comprise roughly 2.2% of the sample. The sample consisted of PBMCs. The source of these receptors is a man aged 30 to 39 with multiple sclerosis.

This clonotype showed up many times. The rearrangement links TRBV5-1 to TRBJ2-4, with D possibly being TRBD1 (5 bases). Germline CDR1 reads SGHRS; CDR2 reads YFSETQ. This CDR3 spans 14 amino acids. V gave up 0 bases and J gave up 7 bases, with 11 bases separating them. The CDR3 reads CASSLDYPGNIQYF. In DNA form, the CDR3 reads TGCGCCAGCAGCTTGGACTACCCAGGGAACATTCAGTACTTC. The full variable domain, completed using reference TRBV5-1 and TRBJ2-4, is KAGVTQTPRYLIKTRGQQVTLSCSPISGHRSVSWYQQTPGQGLQFLFEYFSETQRNKGNFPGRFSGRQFSNSRSEMNVSTLELGDSALYLCASSLDYPGNIQYFGAGTRLSVL.

This clonotype was detected only a few times. The chain couples TRBV6-2 or TRBV6-3 to TRBJ1-2, with TRBD1 as a possible D gene (6 bases). Germline V CDR1 and CDR2: MNHEY, SVGEGT. CDR3 size: 14 residues. Trimming took 6 bases from V and 4 from J, leaving 15 bases between them. The CDR3 reads CASRDGGQLYGYTF. In DNA form, the CDR3 reads TGTGCCAGCAGAGACGGGGGGCAGCTCTATGGCTACACCTTC.

There are many counts of this clonotype. The chain is built from TRBV7-9 and TRBJ2-5; tentatively, D is TRBD1 or TRBD2 (6 bases each). The CDR3 is 13 amino acids. Trimming cost V 3 bases and J 5 bases, with 10 bases left between them. Germline V gene data show CDR1 as SEHNR and CDR2 as FQNEAQ (reference sequence). The CDR3 coding sequence is TGTGCCAGCAGCTTTACAGGGAGGGAGACCCAGTACTTC. Protein product: CASSFTGRETQYF.

Only a few counts were recorded for this clonotype. This may be a read error: a much more frequent sequence differs by one nucleotide. V and J are TRBV15 and TRBJ2-3; D might be TRBD2 (5 bases). Per the germline V gene, CDR1 is LNHNV and CDR2 is YYDKDF (reference sequence). This CDR3 spans 14 amino acids. The V gene lost 2 bases and the J gene lost 6 bases, with 12 bases spanning the gap. CDR3 DNA: TGTGCCACCAGCAGACCTACGTCGGGGGATACGCAGTATTTT. It yields the protein CATSRPTSGDTQYF.

This clonotype was recorded many times. The gene calls are TRBV3-1 and TRBJ2-3; D unclear. The V end was cut by 1 base, the J end by 2 bases, with 10 bases between. Germline V gene data show CDR1 as LGHDT and CDR2 as YNNKEL (reference sequence). The CDR3 totals 15 residues. DNA for the CDR3: TGTGCCAGCAGCCAAGGGGGTAGCCCCACAGATACGCAGTATTTT. This sequence encodes CASSQGGSPTDTQYF.

This clonotype was seen repeatedly, ten times or more. The CDR3 loop reads CASSVGLVGAYEQYF. The CDR3 DNA is TGTGCCAGCAGCGTAGGACTAGTCGGAGCGTACGAGCAGTACTTC. J is TRBJ2-7 and V is TRBV9; tentative D call: TRBD2 (6 bases). Looked up from germline, CDR1 is SGDLS and CDR2 is YYNGEE. V lost 0 bases and J lost 4, with 14 bases in between. This CDR3 has 15 residues.

The table lists this clonotype with many counts. V and J are TRBV7-2 and TRBJ2-3; D gene unclear. The CDR3 extends over 15 amino acids. Trimming shortened V by 1 base and J by 6 bases, and 14 bases separated the two germline ends. Germline V gene sequence: CDR1 SGHTA, CDR2 FQGNSA. This chain's CDR3 is CASSLGSQTRDTQYF. CDR3 coding DNA: TGTGCCAGCAGCTTAGGTTCACAGACCAGGGATACGCAGTATTTT.

This clonotype was counted between two and nine times. DNA of the CDR3: TGTGCCAGCAGTTACTCAAGCGACAGGGGACGACGGCTTCCCAAAACCCTTCAGTACTTC. Its protein is CASSYSSDRGRRLPKTLQYF. This sequence joins TRBV6-2 or TRBV6-3 and TRBJ2-4, with TRBD1 matching 8 bases. The CDR3 has 20 amino acids. Trimming at V came to 0 bases and at J to 11 bases, leaving 24 bases not matched to a gene. Per the germline V gene, CDR1 is MNHEY and CDR2 is SVGEGT.

This clonotype was observed at least ten times. The chain joins TRBV12-3 or TRBV12-4 to TRBJ1-1, with D maybe TRBD1 (6 bases). The CDR3 is made up of 14 amino acids. Trimming removed 1 base at V and 3 bases at J, with 9 bases between. The chain's CDR3 is CASSLGQAYTEAFF. In DNA, the CDR3 is TGTGCCAGCAGTTTAGGACAGGCATACACTGAAGCTTTCTTT.

This clonotype was seen a few times. The rearrangement uses TRBV29-1 and TRBJ2-5, with TRBD1 matching over 7 bases. With V trimmed by 5 bases and J by 4 bases, 7 bases remained unmatched. CDR1 and CDR2 (germline): SQVTM, ANQGSEA. The CDR3 length is 13 residues. CDR3 sequence (DNA): TGCAGCGTTCCGGGACAGCTGCGAGAGACCCAGTACTTC. Its translation: CSVPGQLRETQYF. The full variable domain, rest sourced from reference TRBV29-1 and TRBJ2-5, is SAVISQKPSRDICQRGTSLTIQCQVDSQVTMMFWYRQQPGQSLTLIATANQGSEATYESGFVIDKFPISRPNLTFSTLTVSNMSPEDSSIYLCSVPGQLRETQYFGPGTRLLVL.

This clonotype was counted ten times or more. At one boundary the junction diverges from the germline segment, which might be a read error. The J gene is TRBJ1-5, the V gene TRBV2; D remains unclear. The CDR3 is made up of 15 amino acids. From germline, CDR1 is SNHLY and CDR2 FYNNEI. The CDR3 bases are TGTGCCAGCAGTGAAAGTCACGATAGCAATCAGCCCCAGAATTTT. Protein: CASSESHDSNQPQNF.

The rearrangement joins TRBV20-1 to TRBJ2-5; the match to TRBD2 covers 8 bases. Germline CDR1 is DFQATT and CDR2 is SNEGSKA (reference sequence). V shed 0 bases and J 1 base; nucleotides not matched to a gene: 1. CDR3 size: 14 residues. CDR3 DNA: TGCAGTGCTAGAGACGGGACTAGCCAAGAGACCCAGTACTTC. Its protein product is CSARDGTSQETQYF.

This clonotype was seen a handful of times. The chain is built from TRBV7-2 and TRBJ1-1, with D unclear. This CDR3 comprises 13 residues. The germline V gene has CDR1 SGHTA and CDR2 FQGNSA. V was shortened by 1 base and J by 6 bases, with 9 bases between the two germline ends. The CDR3 loop is CASSLVARAEAFF. The CDR3 DNA follows: TGTGCCAGCAGCTTAGTAGCGCGGGCTGAAGCTTTCTTT. The whole variable domain, filled in from reference TRBV7-2 and TRBJ1-1, reads GAGVSQSPSNKVTEKGKDVELRCDPISGHTALYWYRQSLGQGLEFLIYFQGNSAPDKSGLPSDRFSAERTGGSVSTLTIQRTQQEDSAVYLCASSLVARAEAFFGQGTRLTVV.

This clonotype was counted at least ten times. CDR3 region: CASAPGEGNTIYF. CDR3 coding DNA: TGTGCCAGCGCCCCGGGAGAGGGAAACACCATATATTTT. The genes are TRBV12-3 or TRBV12-4 and TRBJ1-3, with D unclear. V was shortened by 8 bases and J by 4 bases, with 12 bases between the two germline ends. The CDR3 is 13 residues long.

The table lists this clonotype with many counts. This chain links TRBV10-3 with TRBJ2-1; 8 positions agree with TRBD2. Germline loops: CDR1 ENHRY, CDR2 SYGVKD. This CDR3 is built from 17 residues. V shed 0 bases and J 5 bases; nucleotides not matched to a gene: 9. This CDR3 is CAISESGNGGANNEQFF. As DNA, the CDR3 is TGTGCCATCAGTGAGTCCGGGAACGGGGGGGCGAACAATGAGCAGTTCTTC.

At least ten counts were recorded for this clonotype. The rearrangement uses TRBV12-3 or TRBV12-4 and TRBJ1-1; no clear D gene. The CDR3 spans 11 residues. V was shortened by 2 bases and J by 5 bases, with 3 bases between the two germline ends. CDR3: CASSLKTEAFF. In DNA form, the CDR3 reads TGTGCCAGCAGTTTAAAGACTGAAGCTTTCTTT.

Many counts were recorded for this clonotype. The chain combines TRBV20-1 with TRBJ2-7; tentative D call: TRBD2 (5 bases). Germline V lookup: CDR1 DFQATT, CDR2 SNEGSKA (reference sequence). Between the trimmed V and J ends, which lost 5 bases and 6 bases, there was a span of 23 bases. CDR3 length equals 15 residues. The CDR3 here is CSAGPGERASAEQYF. CDR3 DNA sequence: TGCAGTGCTGGACCCGGGGAAAGGGCTTCTGCCGAGCAGTACTTC.

This clonotype was recorded many times. The germline gene is not matched at one end of the junction; a read error may be the cause. The V and J genes are TRBV7-9 and TRBJ1-5; possible D gene TRBD1, 5 bases. The CDR3 spans 15 residues. The germline V gene has CDR1 SEHNR and CDR2 FQNEAQ (reference sequence). For the CDR3, the DNA is TGTGCCAGCGCCGGGCAGGGTGAAGACAATCAGCCCCAGAATTTT. This codes for CASAGQGEDNQPQNF.

Only a few counts were recorded for this clonotype. The CDR3 nucleotides read TGCAGTGCTAGATCCCCAGGGTTGCCCTACGAGCAGTACTTC. Translation gives CSARSPGLPYEQYF. The rearrangement joins TRBV20-1 to TRBJ2-7; tentative D call: TRBD1 (5 bases). The CDR3 is 14 residues long. Germline V gives CDR1 DFQATT, CDR2 SNEGSKA (reference sequence). Trimming pared 2 bases from V and 2 bases from J, leaving 13 bases between.

There are a few counts of this clonotype. This chain uses TRBV11-2 with TRBJ1-2; TRBD1 matches 10 bases. The germline V gene encodes CDR1 SGHAT and CDR2 FQNNGV. V lost 5 bases to trimming and J lost 0 bases; unmatched junction nucleotides: 6. This CDR3 has 16 residues. The CDR3 DNA reads TGTGCCAGCAGCCGGACAGGGGGGGAATCTAACTATGGCTACACCTTC. Encoded protein: CASSRTGGESNYGYTF. Variable domain in full (rest from reference TRBV11-2 and TRBJ1-2): EAGVAQSPRYKIIEKRQSVAFWCNPISGHATLYWYQQILGQGPKLLIQFQNNGVVDDSQLPKDRFSAERLKGVDSTLKIQPAKLEDSAVYLCASSRTGGESNYGYTFGSGTRLTVV.